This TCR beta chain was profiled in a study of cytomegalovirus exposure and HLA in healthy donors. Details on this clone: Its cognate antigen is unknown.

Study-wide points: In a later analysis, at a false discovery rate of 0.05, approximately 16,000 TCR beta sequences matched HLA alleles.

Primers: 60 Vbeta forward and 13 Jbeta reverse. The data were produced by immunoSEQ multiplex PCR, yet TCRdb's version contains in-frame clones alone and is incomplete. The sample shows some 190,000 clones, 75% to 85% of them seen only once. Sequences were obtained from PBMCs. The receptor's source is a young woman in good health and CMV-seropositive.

The CDR3 reads CSSYRGQKLFF. CDR3 in DNA: TGCAGTTCCTACAGGGGGCAAAAACTGTTTTTT. J is TRBJ1-4 and V is TRBV20-1, with TRBD1 matching over 9 bases. Germline-derived CDR1 and CDR2 are DFQATT and SNEGSKA (reference sequence). J gave up 9 bases and V 8 bases, and 4 bases lay outside the gene matches. The CDR3 runs to 11 residues.